These 4 T cell receptor beta chains were all obtained from the same sample, sequenced in a study of cytomegalovirus exposure and HLA in healthy donors. Researchers ran the PCR with 60 Vbeta and 13 Jbeta primers. Libraries were prepared by immunoSEQ multiplex PCR; TCRdb keeps only in-frame clonotypes and omits some of them. The sample lists approximately 130,000 clones; about 87% were seen once. Input material: PBMCs. These receptors all come from a woman in her twenties or thirties in good health and CMV-seronegative.

The V call is TRBV27, the J call TRBJ2-1, with 12 positions matching TRBD2. The V gene's germline CDR1 is MNHEY and CDR2 SMNVEV (reference sequence). The length of the CDR3 is 16 residues. Trimming cost V 6 bases and J 3 bases; bases outside gene matches: 6. The CDR3 is CASSPWTSGIYNEQFF. The DNA for the CDR3 is TGTGCCAGCAGCCCTTGGACTAGCGGGATCTACAATGAGCAGTTCTTC.

The rearrangement joins TRBV10-3 to TRBJ2-7; the match to TRBD1 covers 7 bases. The CDR3 has 14 residues. The V and J ends lost 6 bases and 2 bases, in that order; junction bases with no gene match: 7. From germline, CDR1 is ENHRY and CDR2 SYGVKD. This CDR3 is CAISPGQNPYEQYF. CDR3 nucleotide sequence: TGTGCCATCAGCCCGGGACAGAATCCCTACGAGCAGTACTTC.

This clone was seen a few times. This chain connects TRBV30 to TRBJ2-2; TRBD1 agrees at 10 bases. V dropped 4 bases and J dropped 4; count of bases not matched to a gene: 3. The CDR3 extends over 14 amino acids. Germline V gives CDR1 GTSNPN, CDR2 SVGIG (reference sequence). DNA of the CDR3: TGTGCCTGGACCTGGACAGGGGGCACCGGGGAGCTGTTTTTT. This encodes CAWTWTGGTGELFF.

The chain employs TRBV7-2 and TRBJ2-2; 10 bases map to TRBD2. CDR3 size: 16 residues. J gave up 1 base and V 4 bases, and 3 bases lay outside the gene matches. CDR1 is SGHTA and CDR2 is FQGNSA in the germline V gene. For the CDR3, the DNA is TGTGCCAGCAGCTCCACTAGCGGGGTGAACACCGGGGAGCTGTTTTTT. Protein product: CASSSTSGVNTGELFF.